This T cell receptor beta chain was sequenced during a study of blood T cell repertoires in COVID-19. Study background: Samples of COVID-19 (acute and convalescent) were obtained from the United States, Italy and Spain. PBMCs, B-cell-depleted T cells, or T cells were the source of the cDNA or gDNA that made up the material.

Seattle's enrolled individuals joined amid active infection and were then monitored longitudinally. In its sample, this clone was seen a few times. In the authors' workflow: From reference gene primer amplification, estimates of nucleated cell counts were derived. Repertoires were generated with immunoSEQ multiplex PCR, while TCRdb's copy carries only in-frame clones and drops some. The V and J calls and clone size were taken over from that table, and D and trimming were inferred from the DNA. The sample comprises 35,000 to 40,000 clones, approximately 69% of which are singletons, and more than 9% rests with the top ten. Germline loops: CDR1 SGHRS, CDR2 YFSETQ. V lost 2 bases to trimming and J lost 2 bases, with 11 bases between them. The CDR3 runs to 16 residues.

The chain recombines TRBV5-1 with TRBJ2-6; possible D gene TRBD1, 5 bases. The source is a man between 65 and 85 years old with COVID-19, enrolled during active disease. Sequencing was done on a sample of peripheral blood. This chain's CDR3 is CASSLNGQAGANVLTF. CDR3 nucleotides: TGCGCCAGCAGCTTAAATGGACAAGCTGGGGCCAACGTCCTGACTTTC. The full variable domain, rest sourced from reference TRBV5-1 and TRBJ2-6, is KAGVTQTPRYLIKTRGQQVTLSCSPISGHRSVSWYQQTPGQGLQFLFEYFSETQRNKGNFPGRFSGRQFSNSRSEMNVSTLELGDSALYLCASSLNGQAGANVLTFGAGSRLTVL.